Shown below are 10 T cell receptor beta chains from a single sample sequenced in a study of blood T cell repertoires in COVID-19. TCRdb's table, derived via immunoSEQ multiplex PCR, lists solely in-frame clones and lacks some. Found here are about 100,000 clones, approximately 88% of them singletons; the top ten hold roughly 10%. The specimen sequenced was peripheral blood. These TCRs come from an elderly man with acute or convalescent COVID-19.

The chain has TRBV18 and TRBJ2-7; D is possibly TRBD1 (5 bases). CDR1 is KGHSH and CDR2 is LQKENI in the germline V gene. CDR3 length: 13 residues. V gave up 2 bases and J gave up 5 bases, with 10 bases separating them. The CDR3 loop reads CASSPRGSHEQYF. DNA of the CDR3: TGTGCCAGCTCACCAAGGGGTTCCCACGAGCAGTACTTC.

As DNA, the CDR3 is TGTGCCAGCAGCTTAGCTTCCTACAGGGGGCAAGGAGAGACCCAGTACTTC. It codes for CASSLASYRGQGETQYF. The chain couples TRBV7-6 to TRBJ2-5; the match to TRBD1 covers 9 bases. The CDR3 is 17 amino acids. Germline CDR1 is SGHVS and CDR2 is FNYEAQ. The trim removed 0 bases at V and 4 bases at J, leaving 9 bases unmatched.

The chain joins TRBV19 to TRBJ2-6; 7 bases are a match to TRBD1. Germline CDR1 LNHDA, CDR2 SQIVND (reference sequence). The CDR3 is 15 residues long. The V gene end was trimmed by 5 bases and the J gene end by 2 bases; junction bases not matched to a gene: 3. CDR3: CASSRDRAGANVLTF. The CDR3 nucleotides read TGTGCCAGTAGTCGAGACAGGGCTGGGGCCAACGTCCTGACTTTC.

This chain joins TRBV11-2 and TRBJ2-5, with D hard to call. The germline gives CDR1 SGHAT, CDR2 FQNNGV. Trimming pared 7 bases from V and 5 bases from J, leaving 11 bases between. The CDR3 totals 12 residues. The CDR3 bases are TGTGCCAGCAACTTTCCGTTCGAGACCCAGTACTTC. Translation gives CASNFPFETQYF.

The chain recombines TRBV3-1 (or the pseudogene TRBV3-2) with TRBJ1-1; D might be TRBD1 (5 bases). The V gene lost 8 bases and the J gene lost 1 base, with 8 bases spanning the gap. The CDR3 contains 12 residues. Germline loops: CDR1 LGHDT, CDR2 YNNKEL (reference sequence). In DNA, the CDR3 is TGTGCCAGCGTAGACAGGAACACTGAAGCTTTCTTT. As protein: CASVDRNTEAFF.

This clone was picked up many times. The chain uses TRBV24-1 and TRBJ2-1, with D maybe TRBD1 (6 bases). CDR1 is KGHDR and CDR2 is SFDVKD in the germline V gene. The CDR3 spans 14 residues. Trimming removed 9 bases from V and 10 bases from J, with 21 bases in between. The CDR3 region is CATVERGYRDEQFF. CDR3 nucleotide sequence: TGTGCCACCGTAGAAAGGGGGTACAGGGACGAGCAGTTCTTC.

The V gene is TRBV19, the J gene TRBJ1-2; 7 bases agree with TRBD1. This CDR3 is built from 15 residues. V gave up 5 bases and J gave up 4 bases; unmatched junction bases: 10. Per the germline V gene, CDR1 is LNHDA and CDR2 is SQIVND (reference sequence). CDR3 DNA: TGTGCCAGTAGTCCCCACATAACAGGGGCCTATGGCTACACCTTC. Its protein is CASSPHITGAYGYTF.

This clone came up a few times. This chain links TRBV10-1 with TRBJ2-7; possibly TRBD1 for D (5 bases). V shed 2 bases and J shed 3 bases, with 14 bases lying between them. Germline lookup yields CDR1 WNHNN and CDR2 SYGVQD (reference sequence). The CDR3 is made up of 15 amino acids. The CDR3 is CASSETGVPLYEQYF. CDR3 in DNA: TGCGCCAGCAGTGAGACAGGCGTCCCGCTCTACGAGCAGTACTTC.

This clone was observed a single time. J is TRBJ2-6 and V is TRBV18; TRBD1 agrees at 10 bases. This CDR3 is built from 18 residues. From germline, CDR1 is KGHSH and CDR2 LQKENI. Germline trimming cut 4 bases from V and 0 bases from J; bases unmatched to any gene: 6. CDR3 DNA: TGTGCCAGCTCACTTACCGGGACAGGGGACTCTGGGGCCAACGTCCTGACTTTC. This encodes CASSLTGTGDSGANVLTF. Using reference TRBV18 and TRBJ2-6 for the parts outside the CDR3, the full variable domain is NAGVMQNPRHLVRRRGQEARLRCSPMKGHSHVYWYRQLPEEGLKFMVYLQKENIIDESGMPKERFSAEFPKEGPSILRIQQVVRGDSAAYFCASSLTGTGDSGANVLTFGAGSRLTVL.

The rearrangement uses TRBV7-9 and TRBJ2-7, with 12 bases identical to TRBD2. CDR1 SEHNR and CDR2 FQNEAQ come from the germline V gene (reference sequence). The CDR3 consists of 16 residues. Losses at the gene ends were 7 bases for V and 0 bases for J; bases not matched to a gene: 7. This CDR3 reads CASIPGLAGSSYEQYF. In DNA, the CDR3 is TGTGCCAGCATCCCGGGACTAGCGGGCTCCTCCTACGAGCAGTACTTC.